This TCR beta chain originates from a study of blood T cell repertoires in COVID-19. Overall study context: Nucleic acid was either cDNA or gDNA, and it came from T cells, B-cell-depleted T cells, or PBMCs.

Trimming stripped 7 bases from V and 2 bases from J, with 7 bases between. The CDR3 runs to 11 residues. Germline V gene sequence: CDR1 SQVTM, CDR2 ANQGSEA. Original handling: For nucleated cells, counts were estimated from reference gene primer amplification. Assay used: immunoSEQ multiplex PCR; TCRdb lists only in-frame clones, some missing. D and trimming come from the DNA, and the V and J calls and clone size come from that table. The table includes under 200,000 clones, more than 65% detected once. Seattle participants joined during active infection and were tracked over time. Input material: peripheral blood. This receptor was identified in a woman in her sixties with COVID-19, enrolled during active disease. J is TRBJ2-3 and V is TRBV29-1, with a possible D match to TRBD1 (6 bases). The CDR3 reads CSGTDTDTQYF. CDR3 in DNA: TGCAGCGGGACAGACACAGATACGCAGTATTTT.